This T cell receptor beta chain was recorded in a study of T cells in Graves' hyperthyroidism and ophthalmopathy. General study points: Ophthalmopathy, as predicted by the model, came a median roughly 6.5 months after the prediction.

Not enrolled were patients with uncontrolled infection, other autoimmune disease, pregnancy or lactation. Note on this clonotype: Its antigen is still unknown.

Template material for amplifying TCR beta CDR3 regions consisted of RNA transcripts. The study used the HTBI primer set for a first-round RT-PCR of the TCR CDR3. TCRdb recomputed calls from the multiplex PCR reads with MiXCR, one row per CDR3 protein. The table shows about 660,000 distinct CDR3 sequences, with approximately 42% occurring only once. The germline gives CDR1 SGHTA, CDR2 FQGTGA. This CDR3 contains 15 residues. V dropped 4 bases and J dropped 3 bases, with 16 bases sitting between them. The V call is TRBV7-3, the J call TRBJ2-7, with no clear D. The TCR comes from an adult man with Graves' disease, either hyperthyroidism or ophthalmopathy (not recorded which). Sequencing was carried out using peripheral blood or thyroid tissue (not recorded which). CDR3 coding DNA: TGTGCCAGCAGCTCGGACCAAGGGTGGGACTACGAGCAGTACTTC. Amino acid sequence: CASSSDQGWDYEQYF.